A selection of T cell receptor beta chains follows, all from one sample in a study of CD8+CD57+ T cells in acquired aplastic anemia. MiXCR, applied by TCRdb to the reads, yields one record per CDR3 protein. The repertoire consists of 130,000 or so distinct CDR3 sequences, with under 60% occurring once and the leading ten covering roughly 30%. The sample was sorted CD4+, CD8+, or CD8+CD57+ T cells (not recorded which) from PBMCs. The receptors were gathered from a human donor with aplastic anemia. Each CDR3 is given without its conserved first and last residue.

TRBV2	TRBJ1-1	AGSSGVTEAS
TRBV9	TRBJ2-1	SSSGGGREYNEQF
TRBV7-2	TRBJ2-1	ASSSLELQF
TRBV11-2	TRBJ2-5	ASSLNTGELARTQY
TRBV7-8	TRBJ2-7	ASSVQGGRYEQY
TRBV24-1	TRBJ2-1	ATSDSPHESQF
TRBV29-1	TRBJ1-4	SGWSGPNEKLF
TRBV25-1	TRBJ2-7	ATRQGAVDEQY
TRBV18	TRBJ2-7	ASSPNRQGSYEQY
TRBV3-1	TRBJ2-5	ASSQEGTGSETQY
TRBV10-3	TRBJ2-7	AISASGLAGLPYEQY
TRBV24-1	TRBJ2-7	ATSGTGTGRDEQY
TRBV10-3	TRBJ2-7	ASSPLPGQSFYEQY
TRBV19	TRBJ1-4	ASSIRDVGGEKLF
TRBV19	TRBJ2-2	ASNPHHNTGELF
TRBV24-1	TRBJ2-1	ATSDVETSYNEQF
TRBV5-4	TRBJ2-3	ASSLVGVEGTDTQY
TRBV19	TRBJ2-7	ASTIRNEQY
TRBV24-1	TRBJ2-7	AATASYEQY
TRBV13	TRBJ2-2	ASSWRGRTGELF
TRBV6-2/TRBV6-3	TRBJ1-2	ASSYITGTGGDRYGYT
TRBV15	TRBJ2-3	ATSRVLADHTDTQY